This T cell receptor beta chain was documented in a study of T cells in Graves' hyperthyroidism and ophthalmopathy. The germline V gene encodes CDR1 MDHEN and CDR2 SYDVKM. This CDR3 spans 16 amino acids. Trimming left V 5 bases short and J 10 bases short, with 24 bases between. Study results and caveats: Most thyroid clonotypes with frequency above 0.001 were detected in blood.

Researchers amplified the TCR beta CDR3 regions from RNA transcripts. First-round RT-PCR with HTBI primers amplified the TCR CDR3 region. TCRdb redid the calling of the multiplex PCR reads with MiXCR, one entry per CDR3 protein. This sample has around 500,000 distinct CDR3 sequences, with approximately 23% found just once. Diagnoses were made from clinical symptoms, serum measures (thyroxine and TRAb), thyroid ultrasound and orbital computed tomography. This clonotype has a count of ten or more. Its antigen is undetermined. Sequenced input: blood. The chain joins TRBV28 to TRBJ2-1; tentatively, D is TRBD1 or TRBD2 (6 bases each). This receptor was taken from a woman aged 70-85 years with Graves' ophthalmopathy. CDR3 loop: CASSLRGTGRFGEQFF. In DNA form, the CDR3 reads TGTGCCAGCAGTCTCAGGGGTACCGGGAGATTTGGGGAGCAGTTCTTC. Full variable domain (outside the CDR3, taken from reference TRBV28 and TRBJ2-1): DVKVTQSSRYLVKRTGEKVFLECVQDMDHENMFWYRQDPGLGLRLIYFSYDVKMKEKGDIPEGYSVSREKKERFSLILESASTNQTSMYLCASSLRGTGRFGEQFFGPGTRLTVL.